Shown below are 14 T cell receptor beta chains from a single sample sequenced in a study of cytomegalovirus exposure and HLA in healthy donors. PCR primers comprised 60 Vbeta and 13 Jbeta primers. The protocol was immunoSEQ multiplex PCR, while the TCRdb copy is restricted to in-frame clones and leaves out a portion. The table records under 120,000 clones, roughly three fifths of them present only once. Input material: PBMCs. The receptors were sampled from a man aged 25-45 years in good health and CMV-seropositive.

This rearrangement joins TRBV4-2 to TRBJ2-2, with TRBD1 identical over 12 bases. The germline gives CDR1 LGHNA, CDR2 YNFKEQ. J was trimmed by 4 bases and V by 6 bases; bases with no gene match: 9. There are 17 residues in the CDR3. CDR3 protein: CASRPGTGGSGTGELFF. CDR3 coding DNA: TGTGCCAGCAGACCCGGGACAGGGGGCAGTGGCACCGGGGAGCTGTTTTTT.

V and J are TRBV7-8 and TRBJ2-3, with D hard to call. The germline V gene encodes CDR1 SGHVS and CDR2 FQNEAQ. The V and J ends lost 2 bases and 7 bases respectively, with 10 bases between them. The CDR3 extends over 13 amino acids. In DNA form, the CDR3 reads TGTGCCAGCAGCTTACCTCGACATTATACGCAGTATTTT. As protein: CASSLPRHYTQYF.

This clone was counted once. This chain links TRBV18 with TRBJ2-7; 8 nucleotides line up with TRBD1. The CDR3 has 15 residues. CDR1 is KGHSH and CDR2 is LQKENI in the germline V gene. V gave up 2 bases and J gave up 4 bases; unmatched junction bases: 7. The CDR3 nucleotides read TGTGCCAGCTCACCATCAGGGGGCCAAGTTTACGAGCAGTACTTC. This encodes CASSPSGGQVYEQYF.

V gene TRBV5-6 combines with J gene TRBJ1-5, with 7 bases identical to TRBD1. CDR1 SGHDT and CDR2 YYEEEE come from the germline V gene. The V segment lost 5 bases and the J segment 3 bases; nucleotides outside the gene matches: 5. The CDR3 has 14 amino acids. CDR3 in DNA: TGTGCCAGCAGTTATACAGGGGTCAATCAGCCCCAGCATTTT. Protein product: CASSYTGVNQPQHF.

The chain has TRBV6-1 and TRBJ2-2; 12 bases agree with TRBD1. Unmatched junction bases numbered 6, after V lost 9 bases and J lost 7 bases. The CDR3 has 14 amino acids. CDR1 MNHNS and CDR2 SASEGT come from the germline V gene. In DNA, the CDR3 is TGTGCCAGTCAGGGACAGGGGGCAGACGGGGAGCTGTTTTTT. Its protein product is CASQGQGADGELFF.

This clone was found a few times. The chain recombines TRBV6-5 with TRBJ2-1; TRBD2 matches 9 bases. Germline V gene sequence: CDR1 MNHEY, CDR2 SVGAGI. The CDR3 loop spans 15 amino acids. The junction had 8 bases not matched to a gene; V was cut back by 5 bases and J by 6 bases. CDR3 nucleotide sequence: TGTGCCAGCAGTCCCGGACTAGCGTTGGGCAATGAGCAGTTCTTC. The encoded protein is CASSPGLALGNEQFF.

Only a few counts were recorded for this clone. The chain combines TRBV7-9 with TRBJ2-7; D is ambiguous. The ends were cut back, 3 bases at V and 2 bases at J, with 8 bases in the middle. There are 13 residues in the CDR3. In germline, CDR1 is SEHNR, CDR2 FQNEAQ (reference sequence). The CDR3 coding sequence is TGTGCCAGCAGCTTCCCAGGAACCTACGAGCAGTACTTC. Protein sequence: CASSFPGTYEQYF. The full variable domain, completed using reference TRBV7-9 and TRBJ2-7, is DTGVSQNPRHKITKRGQNVTFRCDPISEHNRLYWYRQTLGQGPEFLTYFQNEAQLEKSRLLSDRFSAERPKGSFSTLEIQRTEQGDSAMYLCASSFPGTYEQYFGPGTRLTVT.

The chain employs TRBV5-1 and TRBJ2-7; a possible D gene is TRBD1 (5 bases). From germline, CDR1 is SGHRS and CDR2 YFSETQ. This CDR3 contains 13 residues. Trimming took 2 bases from V and 2 from J, leaving 8 bases between them. The CDR3 loop reads CASSFDSAYEQYF. CDR3 sequence (DNA): TGCGCCAGCAGCTTCGACAGCGCCTACGAGCAGTACTTC.

The gene calls are TRBV7-6 and TRBJ2-7, with D possibly being TRBD1 (6 bases). The CDR3 length is 13 residues. Trimming stripped 1 base from V and 8 bases from J, with 12 bases between. CDR1 SGHVS and CDR2 FNYEAQ come from the germline V gene. CDR3 in DNA: TGTGCCAGCAGCTTAGACTCCGGGACAAAGCAGTACTTC. Amino acid sequence: CASSLDSGTKQYF.

The V gene is TRBV27, the J gene TRBJ2-1; D is possibly TRBD1 (5 bases). The CDR3 covers 14 residues. CDR1 MNHEY and CDR2 SMNVEV come from the germline V gene (reference sequence). Trimming took off 7 bases at V and 3 bases at J, with 13 bases between the two ends. The CDR3 sequence is CASTGGANYNEQFF. The CDR3 DNA follows: TGTGCCAGCACGGGTGGGGCGAACTACAATGAGCAGTTCTTC.

This clone was observed a few times. This chain uses TRBV5-6 with TRBJ2-5; 8 bases are a match to TRBD2. The J call is in doubt because the DNA end fits TRBJ2-7 better. The CDR3 has 15 residues. Germline CDR1 reads SGHDT; CDR2 reads YYEEEE. This CDR3 is CASRPTGGNSYEQYF. The CDR3 coding sequence is TGTGCCAGCAGACCTACGGGGGGGAACTCCTACGAGCAGTACTTC.

The chain has TRBV9 and TRBJ2-1; 8 nucleotides line up with TRBD2. The CDR3 is 15 residues long. Unmatched junction bases numbered 8, after V lost 0 bases and J lost 9 bases. The germline V gene has CDR1 SGDLS and CDR2 YYNGEE. DNA of the CDR3: TGTGCCAGCAGCGTAGCGGGAGGGGACCCCCGTGAGCAGTTCTTC. It yields the protein CASSVAGGDPREQFF. Supplemented by reference TRBV9 and TRBJ2-1, the full variable domain reads DSGVTQTPKHLITATGQRVTLRCSPRSGDLSVYWYQQSLDQGLQFLIQYYNGEERAKGNILERFSAQQFPDLHSELNLSSLELGDSALYFCASSVAGGDPREQFFGPGTRLTVL.

This clone was observed a few times. This chain connects TRBV2 to TRBJ1-4, with 9 bases that match TRBD1. Per the germline V gene, CDR1 is SNHLY and CDR2 is FYNNEI. The CDR3 consists of 13 residues. V was clipped by 8 bases and J by 4 bases; unmatched bases: 2. CDR3 loop: CASGTGNNEKLFF. The CDR3, as DNA: TGTGCCAGCGGGACAGGGAATAATGAAAAACTGTTTTTT.

This clone was counted once. The chain couples TRBV5-6 to TRBJ1-5; TRBD1 is a possible D gene (5 bases). The CDR3 is made up of 15 amino acids. In germline, CDR1 is SGHDT, CDR2 YYEEEE. Trimming shortened V by 2 bases and J by 2 bases, and 11 bases separated the two germline ends. The CDR3 region is CASSFRQTGNQPQHF. Written as DNA, the CDR3 is TGTGCCAGCAGCTTTCGACAGACGGGCAATCAGCCCCAGCATTTT. Using reference TRBV5-6 and TRBJ1-5 for the parts outside the CDR3, the full variable domain is DAGVTQSPTHLIKTRGQQVTLRCSPKSGHDTVSWYQQALGQGPQFIFQYYEEEERQRGNFPDRFSGHQFPNYSSELNVNALLLGDSALYLCASSFRQTGNQPQHFGDGTRLSIL.